This TCR beta chain was identified in a study of shared clonotypes between healthy human individuals. Findings and caveats of the study: A generally larger estimated richness was seen in naive subsets than in memory subsets.

TCRdb keeps only in-frame clones here, not all; method: immunoSEQ multiplex PCR. The table has about 2.4 million clones, 93% seen once; the top ten hold about 0.34%. Turning to this clone: Its antigen is still unknown.

This CDR3 has 17 residues. With 2 bases clipped from V and 0 bases from J, the junction kept 8 bases outside the gene matches. Per germline, CDR1 MRHNA and CDR2 SNTAGT. The sample taken for sequencing was naive CD4+ T cells from PBMCs. The subset is: CD45RA+ positively selected. The V and J genes are TRBV6-4 and TRBJ2-7; 9 nucleotides align to TRBD2. This clonotype was obtained from a man between 18 and 35 years old in good health. Some clones in this sample may be carry-over from other donors' samples. Here the CDR3 DNA reads TGTGCCAGCAGTGACCTCTCTAAAGCGGGGGGCTCCTACGAGCAGTACTTC. Its protein product is CASSDLSKAGGSYEQYF.